These T cell receptor beta chains were read from a single sample in a study of shared clonotypes between healthy human individuals. Repertoires were generated with immunoSEQ multiplex PCR, while TCRdb's copy carries only in-frame clones and drops some. The sample contains a few hundred thousand clones, 95% to 96% of which appear only once. Input material: naive CD8+ T cells sorted from blood. The receptors were sampled from a woman aged 25-40 years in good health. Both conserved end residues are part of each CDR3. A D gene is named only where the DNA matches it firmly. Only some rows state a clone size, as once, few, many or a class for expanded clones.

cdr3_aa: CASSLEVGQGLLRRNGYTF
cdr3_nt: TGCGCCAGCAGCTTAGAGGTAGGACAGGGGCTATTGCGCCGAAATGGCTACACCTTC
d_call: TRBD1
j_call: TRBJ1-2
clone_size: -
v_call: TRBV5-1

cdr3_aa: CASSLELHTDTQYF
cdr3_nt: TGCGCCAGCAGCTTGGAACTTCACACAGATACGCAGTATTTT
d_call: -
j_call: TRBJ2-3
clone_size: -
v_call: TRBV5-1

cdr3_aa: CASSEGLAGGHEQFF
cdr3_nt: TGTGCCAGCAGTGAAGGACTAGCGGGAGGGCATGAGCAGTTCTTC
d_call: TRBD2
j_call: TRBJ2-1
clone_size: -
v_call: TRBV5-6

cdr3_aa: CASSLGGTGDEQFF
cdr3_nt: TGTGCCAGCAGCTTAGGGGGGACAGGTGATGAGCAGTTCTTC
d_call: TRBD1
j_call: TRBJ2-1
clone_size: -
v_call: TRBV11-1

cdr3_aa: CASSLGPNEQFF
cdr3_nt: TGTGCCAGCAGTTTAGGTCCGAATGAGCAGTTCTTC
d_call: -
j_call: TRBJ2-1
clone_size: -
v_call: TRBV28

cdr3_aa: CASSADTTDTQYF
cdr3_nt: TGTGCCAGCAGCGCGGACACTACAGATACGCAGTATTTT
d_call: -
j_call: TRBJ2-3
clone_size: -
v_call: TRBV9

cdr3_aa: CASSKNGRTADGNTIYF
cdr3_nt: TGTGCCAGCAGCAAAAATGGGAGGACTGCCGATGGAAACACCATATATTTT
d_call: -
j_call: TRBJ1-3
clone_size: -
v_call: TRBV21-1

cdr3_aa: CASSPETYEQYF
cdr3_nt: TGTGCCAGCAGCCCTGAGACCTACGAGCAGTACTTC
d_call: -
j_call: TRBJ2-7
clone_size: -
v_call: TRBV28

cdr3_aa: CASSLVAGTGDGYTF
cdr3_nt: TGTGCCAGCAGCTTGGTCGCCGGGACAGGTGATGGCTACACCTTC
d_call: TRBD1
j_call: TRBJ1-2
clone_size: -
v_call: TRBV5-4

cdr3_aa: CASSQRNTGYEQFF
cdr3_nt: TGTGCCAGCAGCCAGCGTAACACAGGGTATGAGCAGTTCTTC
d_call: -
j_call: TRBJ2-1
clone_size: -
v_call: TRBV14

cdr3_aa: CASRGGTYEQFF
cdr3_nt: TGTGCCAGCAGGGGCGGGACTTATGAGCAGTTCTTC
d_call: -
j_call: TRBJ2-1
clone_size: -
v_call: TRBV27

cdr3_aa: CASSSPDRTNPRNEQFF
cdr3_nt: TGTGCCAGCAGCTCACCTGACAGAACCAACCCTAGGAATGAGCAGTTCTTC
d_call: -
j_call: TRBJ2-1
clone_size: -
v_call: TRBV11-2

cdr3_aa: CASSLDNTIYF
cdr3_nt: TGTGCCAGCAGCTTGGATAACACCATATATTTT
d_call: -
j_call: TRBJ1-3
clone_size: -
v_call: TRBV5-6

cdr3_aa: CASSPTPSGSLYEQYF
cdr3_nt: TGTGCCAGCAGTCCCACCCCCTCGGGGTCCCTCTACGAGCAGTACTTC
d_call: -
j_call: TRBJ2-7
clone_size: -
v_call: TRBV27

cdr3_aa: CASSLAASGGEQFF
cdr3_nt: TGTGCCAGCAGCTTAGCAGCTAGCGGGGGTGAGCAGTTCTTC
d_call: TRBD2
j_call: TRBJ2-1
clone_size: -
v_call: TRBV7-8

cdr3_aa: CASSTGGASQETQYF
cdr3_nt: TGTGCCAGCAGTACAGGGGGCGCCTCCCAAGAGACCCAGTACTTC
d_call: TRBD1
j_call: TRBJ2-5
clone_size: -
v_call: TRBV6-6

cdr3_aa: CATSLRQDLTGELFF
cdr3_nt: TGTGCCACCAGCTTAAGACAGGACCTCACCGGGGAGCTGTTTTTT
d_call: -
j_call: TRBJ2-2
clone_size: -
v_call: TRBV15

cdr3_aa: CASNVGQGNSPLHF
cdr3_nt: TGTGCCAGCAATGTTGGACAGGGTAATTCACCCCTCCACTTT
d_call: TRBD1
j_call: TRBJ1-6
clone_size: -
v_call: TRBV2

cdr3_aa: CSARGTHEQYF
cdr3_nt: TGCAGTGCTAGAGGTACGCACGAGCAGTACTTC
d_call: -
j_call: TRBJ2-7
clone_size: -
v_call: TRBV20-1

cdr3_aa: CASSLGTTNTDTQYF
cdr3_nt: TGTGCCAGCAGTTTGGGGACAACGAACACAGATACGCAGTATTTT
d_call: -
j_call: TRBJ2-3
clone_size: -
v_call: TRBV27

cdr3_aa: CASSFTDSYEQYF
cdr3_nt: TGTGCCAGCAGTTTTACGGATTCCTACGAGCAGTACTTC
d_call: -
j_call: TRBJ2-7
clone_size: -
v_call: TRBV27

cdr3_aa: CASSLTAGTSGIEQFF
cdr3_nt: TGTGCCAGCAGTTTAACAGCCGGGACTAGCGGGATTGAGCAGTTCTTC
d_call: TRBD2
j_call: TRBJ2-1
clone_size: -
v_call: TRBV28

cdr3_aa: CASSTKGWNTEAFF
cdr3_nt: TGTGCCAGCAGCACCAAAGGCTGGAACACTGAAGCTTTCTTT
d_call: -
j_call: TRBJ1-1
clone_size: -
v_call: TRBV7-9

cdr3_aa: CASSFVTSQYF
cdr3_nt: TGTGCCAGCAGTTTTGTGACGTCGCAGTACTTC
d_call: -
j_call: TRBJ2-7
clone_size: -
v_call: TRBV28

cdr3_aa: CASSLGFDEQFF
cdr3_nt: TGTGCCAGCAGCTTGGGGTTTGATGAGCAGTTCTTC
d_call: -
j_call: TRBJ2-1
clone_size: -
v_call: TRBV5-6

cdr3_aa: CASSQGRSSYEQYF
cdr3_nt: TGCGCCAGCAGCCAAGGCCGCAGCTCCTACGAGCAGTACTTC
d_call: -
j_call: TRBJ2-7
clone_size: -
v_call: TRBV4-1

cdr3_aa: CASSLGNRAPNYEQYF
cdr3_nt: TGTGCCAGCAGCTTAGGCAACAGGGCCCCTAATTACGAGCAGTACTTC
d_call: -
j_call: TRBJ2-7
clone_size: -
v_call: TRBV7-9

cdr3_aa: CASSGGREQYF
cdr3_nt: TGCGCCAGCAGTGGGGGCCGCGAGCAGTACTTC
d_call: -
j_call: TRBJ2-7
clone_size: -
v_call: TRBV10-1

cdr3_aa: CASSLFLQGANTQYF
cdr3_nt: TGTGCCAGCAGCTTATTTTTGCAGGGGGCAAATACGCAGTATTTT
d_call: TRBD1
j_call: TRBJ2-3
clone_size: -
v_call: TRBV7-9

cdr3_aa: CASSPTGYNEQFF
cdr3_nt: TGTGCCAGCAGTCCGACAGGCTACAATGAGCAGTTCTTC
d_call: -
j_call: TRBJ2-1
clone_size: -
v_call: TRBV28

cdr3_aa: CASSGLGQGDGNTIYF
cdr3_nt: TGTGCCAGCAGTGGACTAGGTCAGGGAGACGGAAACACCATATATTTT
d_call: -
j_call: TRBJ1-3
clone_size: once
v_call: TRBV6-1

cdr3_aa: CASSLVGPPRYEQYF
cdr3_nt: TGTGCCAGCAGTTTGGTCGGCCCCCCTCGTTACGAGCAGTACTTC
d_call: -
j_call: TRBJ2-7
clone_size: -
v_call: TRBV27

cdr3_aa: CASSVFRGWQFF
cdr3_nt: TGTGCCAGCAGCGTTTTCAGGGGATGGCAGTTCTTC
d_call: -
j_call: TRBJ2-1
clone_size: -
v_call: TRBV9

cdr3_aa: CASSDPTRIAGGDNEQFF
cdr3_nt: TGTGCCAGCAGTGACCCCACCAGGATAGCGGGAGGTGACAATGAGCAGTTCTTC
d_call: TRBD2
j_call: TRBJ2-1
clone_size: -
v_call: TRBV25-1

cdr3_aa: CASSFGTGRNSPLHF
cdr3_nt: TGTGCCAGCAGTTTCGGGACAGGGAGAAATTCACCCCTCCACTTT
d_call: TRBD1
j_call: TRBJ1-6
clone_size: -
v_call: TRBV27

cdr3_aa: CASSLVRGLAGNEQYF
cdr3_nt: TGTGCCAGCAGCTTAGTTCGGGGGCTAGCGGGAAACGAGCAGTACTTC
d_call: TRBD2
j_call: TRBJ2-7
clone_size: -
v_call: TRBV13

cdr3_aa: CASSRDSNPSYEQYF
cdr3_nt: TGTGCCAGCAGTCGGGACAGCAACCCTTCCTACGAGCAGTACTTC
d_call: TRBD1
j_call: TRBJ2-7
clone_size: -
v_call: TRBV2

cdr3_aa: CASSTRWTSGESSSTDTQYF
cdr3_nt: TGTGCCAGCAGTACCCGATGGACTAGCGGAGAATCTTCTAGCACAGATACGCAGTATTTT
d_call: TRBD2
j_call: TRBJ2-3
clone_size: -
v_call: TRBV28

cdr3_aa: CASSFDTQYF
cdr3_nt: TGTGCCAGCAGTTTTGATACGCAGTATTTT
d_call: -
j_call: TRBJ2-3
clone_size: -
v_call: TRBV28

cdr3_aa: CASSLEGAEAFF
cdr3_nt: TGTGCCAGCAGCCTCGAAGGGGCTGAAGCTTTCTTT
d_call: -
j_call: TRBJ1-1
clone_size: -
v_call: TRBV7-2

cdr3_aa: CASSLGRQGNNEKLFF
cdr3_nt: TGTGCCAGCAGCTTAGGGCGCCAGGGGAATAATGAAAAACTGTTTTTT
d_call: -
j_call: TRBJ1-4
clone_size: -
v_call: TRBV7-2

cdr3_aa: CASSSIGQGNTEAFF
cdr3_nt: TGTGCCAGCAGTTCGATTGGACAGGGGAACACTGAAGCTTTCTTT
d_call: TRBD1
j_call: TRBJ1-1
clone_size: -
v_call: TRBV28

cdr3_aa: CASSIAGGGHQPQHF
cdr3_nt: TGTGCCAGTAGTATAGCCGGTGGGGGGCATCAGCCCCAGCATTTT
d_call: -
j_call: TRBJ1-5
clone_size: -
v_call: TRBV19

cdr3_aa: CASSSHGPPAEKLFF
cdr3_nt: TGTGCCAGCAGTAGTCACGGACCCCCTGCAGAAAAACTGTTTTTT
d_call: -
j_call: TRBJ1-4
clone_size: -
v_call: TRBV6-1

cdr3_aa: CASSLIPGQETQYF
cdr3_nt: TGCGCCAGCAGCTTGATTCCGGGACAAGAGACCCAGTACTTC
d_call: -
j_call: TRBJ2-5
clone_size: -
v_call: TRBV5-1

cdr3_aa: CASSKAGVRGYEQYF
cdr3_nt: TGTGCCAGTAGTAAGGCCGGAGTGAGAGGGTACGAGCAGTACTTC
d_call: -
j_call: TRBJ2-7
clone_size: once
v_call: TRBV19

cdr3_aa: CSVGVAGGSYNEQFF
cdr3_nt: TGCAGCGTTGGGGTGGCGGGGGGATCCTACAATGAGCAGTTCTTC
d_call: TRBD2
j_call: TRBJ2-1
clone_size: -
v_call: TRBV29-1

cdr3_aa: CSVAGTVVEQFF
cdr3_nt: TGCAGCGTAGCCGGGACAGTGGTTGAGCAGTTCTTC
d_call: TRBD1
j_call: TRBJ2-1
clone_size: -
v_call: TRBV29-1

cdr3_aa: CASSAPGQGRTGELFF
cdr3_nt: TGTGCCAGCAGCGCCCCGGGACAGGGAAGGACCGGGGAGCTGTTTTTT
d_call: TRBD1
j_call: TRBJ2-2
clone_size: -
v_call: TRBV9

cdr3_aa: CASSVGSGTTYEQYF
cdr3_nt: TGTGCCAGCAGCGTAGGTAGCGGGACCACCTACGAGCAGTACTTC
d_call: TRBD2
j_call: TRBJ2-7
clone_size: -
v_call: TRBV9

cdr3_aa: CASTSGGWNTDTQYF
cdr3_nt: TGCGCCAGCACCTCAGGGGGCTGGAACACAGATACGCAGTATTTT
d_call: TRBD1
j_call: TRBJ2-3
clone_size: -
v_call: TRBV10-2

cdr3_aa: CASSKRASPDF
cdr3_nt: TGTGCCAGCAGCAAACGCGCCAGTCCGGATTTT
d_call: -
j_call: TRBJ2-3
clone_size: few
v_call: TRBV21-1

cdr3_aa: CASSWDRSSYNEQFF
cdr3_nt: TGTGCCAGCAGCTGGGACCGGAGCTCCTACAATGAGCAGTTCTTC
d_call: -
j_call: TRBJ2-1
clone_size: once
v_call: TRBV7-3

cdr3_aa: CASYTTGDSYNEQFF
cdr3_nt: TGTGCCAGCTATACCACGGGAGATAGCTACAATGAGCAGTTCTTC
d_call: -
j_call: TRBJ2-1
clone_size: -
v_call: TRBV7-9

cdr3_aa: CASSASGTYEQYF
cdr3_nt: TGTGCCAGCAGCGCTAGCGGAACCTACGAGCAGTACTTC
d_call: TRBD2
j_call: TRBJ2-7
clone_size: -
v_call: TRBV7-9

cdr3_aa: CASRTGTGATEAFF
cdr3_nt: TGTGCCAGCAGGACCGGGACAGGGGCCACTGAAGCTTTCTTT
d_call: TRBD1
j_call: TRBJ1-1
clone_size: -
v_call: TRBV28

cdr3_aa: CASSPPEGNTIYF
cdr3_nt: TGTGCCAGCAGTCCTCCGGAGGGAAACACCATATATTTT
d_call: -
j_call: TRBJ1-3
clone_size: -
v_call: TRBV2

cdr3_aa: CATSDPWAGGYEQYF
cdr3_nt: TGTGCCACCAGCGACCCGTGGGCGGGAGGTTACGAGCAGTACTTC
d_call: TRBD2
j_call: TRBJ2-7
clone_size: -
v_call: TRBV15